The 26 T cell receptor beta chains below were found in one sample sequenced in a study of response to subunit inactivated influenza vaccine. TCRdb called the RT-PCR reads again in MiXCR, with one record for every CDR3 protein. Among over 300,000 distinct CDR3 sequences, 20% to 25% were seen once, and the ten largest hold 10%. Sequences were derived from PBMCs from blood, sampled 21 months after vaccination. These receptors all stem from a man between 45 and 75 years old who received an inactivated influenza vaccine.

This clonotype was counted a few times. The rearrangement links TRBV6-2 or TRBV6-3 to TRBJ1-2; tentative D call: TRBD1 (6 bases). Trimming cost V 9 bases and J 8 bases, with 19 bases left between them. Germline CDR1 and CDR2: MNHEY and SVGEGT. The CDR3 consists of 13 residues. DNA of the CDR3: TGTGCCAGTTCAGGGGAGTACGTGCGGGGCTACACCTTC. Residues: CASSGEYVRGYTF.

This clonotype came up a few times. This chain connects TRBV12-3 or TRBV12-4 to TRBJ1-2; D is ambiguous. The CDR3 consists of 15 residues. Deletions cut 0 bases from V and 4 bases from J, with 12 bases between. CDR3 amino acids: CASSLARHSVYGYTF. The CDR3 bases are TGTGCCAGCAGTTTAGCGCGTCACAGCGTCTATGGCTACACCTTC.

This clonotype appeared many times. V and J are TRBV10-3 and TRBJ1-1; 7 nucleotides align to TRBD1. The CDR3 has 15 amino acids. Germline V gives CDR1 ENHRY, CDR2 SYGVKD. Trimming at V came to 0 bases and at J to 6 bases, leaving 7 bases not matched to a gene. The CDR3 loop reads CAISESVQQGAEAFF. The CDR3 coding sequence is TGTGCCATCAGTGAGTCGGTCCAGCAGGGGGCTGAAGCTTTCTTT.

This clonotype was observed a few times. The CDR3: CASSQDTDGETEAFF. The CDR3 DNA reads as TGCGCCAGCAGCCAAGATACGGACGGGGAGACTGAAGCTTTCTTT. The chain has TRBV4-3 and TRBJ1-1; D not resolved. V lost 0 bases and J lost 5, with 13 bases in between. This CDR3 is 15 amino acids long. The V gene's germline CDR1 is LGHNA and CDR2 YSLEER.

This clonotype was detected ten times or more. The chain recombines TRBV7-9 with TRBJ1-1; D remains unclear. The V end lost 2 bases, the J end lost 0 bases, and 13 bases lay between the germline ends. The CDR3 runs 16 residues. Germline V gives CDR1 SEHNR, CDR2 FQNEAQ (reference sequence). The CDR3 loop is CASSLPPGQMNTEAFF. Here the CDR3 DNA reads TGTGCCAGCAGCTTACCACCGGGCCAGATGAACACTGAAGCTTTCTTT. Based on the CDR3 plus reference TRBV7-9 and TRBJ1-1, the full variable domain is DTGVSQNPRHKITKRGQNVTFRCDPISEHNRLYWYRQTLGQGPEFLTYFQNEAQLEKSRLLSDRFSAERPKGSFSTLEIQRTEQGDSAMYLCASSLPPGQMNTEAFFGQGTRLTVV.

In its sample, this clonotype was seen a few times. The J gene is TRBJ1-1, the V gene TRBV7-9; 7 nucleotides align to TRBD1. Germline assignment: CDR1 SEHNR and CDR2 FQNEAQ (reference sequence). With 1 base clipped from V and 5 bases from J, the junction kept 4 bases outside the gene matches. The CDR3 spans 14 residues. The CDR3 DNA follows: TGTGCCAGCAGCTTAGGACAGGGTATGACTGAAGCTTTCTTT. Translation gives CASSLGQGMTEAFF.

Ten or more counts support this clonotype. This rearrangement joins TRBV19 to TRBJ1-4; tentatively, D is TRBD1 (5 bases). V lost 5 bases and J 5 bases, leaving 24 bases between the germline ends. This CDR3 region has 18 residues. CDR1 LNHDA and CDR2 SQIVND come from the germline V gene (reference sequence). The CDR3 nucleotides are TGTGCCAGTAGTCCCTCGAGATGGAGCCGGGACTCCAATGAAAAACTGTTTTTT. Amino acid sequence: CASSPSRWSRDSNEKLFF.

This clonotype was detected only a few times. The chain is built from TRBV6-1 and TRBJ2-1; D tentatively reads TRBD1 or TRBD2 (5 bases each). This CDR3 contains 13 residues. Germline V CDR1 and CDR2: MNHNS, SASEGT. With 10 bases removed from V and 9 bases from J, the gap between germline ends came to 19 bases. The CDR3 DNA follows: TGTGCCACCCTGAGCACCGGGACGGTTGAGCAGTTCTTC. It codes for CATLSTGTVEQFF.

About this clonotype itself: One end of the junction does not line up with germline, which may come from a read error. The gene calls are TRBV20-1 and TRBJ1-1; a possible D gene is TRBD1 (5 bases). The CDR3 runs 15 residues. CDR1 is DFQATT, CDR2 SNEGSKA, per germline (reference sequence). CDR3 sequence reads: CCARDPGPQGTEAFF. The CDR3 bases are TGCTGTGCTAGAGATCCAGGACCGCAGGGTACTGAAGCTTTCTTT.

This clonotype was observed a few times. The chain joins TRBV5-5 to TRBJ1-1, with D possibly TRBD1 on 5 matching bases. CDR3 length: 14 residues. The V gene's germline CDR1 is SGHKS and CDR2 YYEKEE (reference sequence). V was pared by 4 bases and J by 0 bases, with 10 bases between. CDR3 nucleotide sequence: TGTGCCAGCAGCACCGGACACTTGAACACTGAAGCTTTCTTT. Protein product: CASSTGHLNTEAFF.

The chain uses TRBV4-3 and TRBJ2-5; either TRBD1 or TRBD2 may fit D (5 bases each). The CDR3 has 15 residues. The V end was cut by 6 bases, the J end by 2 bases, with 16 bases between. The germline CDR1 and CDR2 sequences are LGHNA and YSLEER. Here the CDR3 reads CASSLYGAVQETQYF. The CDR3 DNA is TGCGCCAGCAGTCTCTACGGGGCGGTACAAGAGACCCAGTACTTC.

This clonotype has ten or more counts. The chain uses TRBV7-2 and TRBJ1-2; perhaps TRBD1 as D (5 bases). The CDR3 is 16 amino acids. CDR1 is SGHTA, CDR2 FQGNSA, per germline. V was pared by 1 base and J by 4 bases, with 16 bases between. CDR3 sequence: CASSLVITGRLYGYTF. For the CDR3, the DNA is TGTGCCAGCAGCTTAGTGATTACGGGGCGTCTCTATGGCTACACCTTC.

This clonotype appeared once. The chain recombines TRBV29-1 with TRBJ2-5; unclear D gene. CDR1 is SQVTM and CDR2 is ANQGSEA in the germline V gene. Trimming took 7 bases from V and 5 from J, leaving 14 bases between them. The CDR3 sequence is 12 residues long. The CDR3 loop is CSARLVGETQYF. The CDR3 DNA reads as TGCAGCGCCCGCCTCGTGGGGGAGACCCAGTACTTC.

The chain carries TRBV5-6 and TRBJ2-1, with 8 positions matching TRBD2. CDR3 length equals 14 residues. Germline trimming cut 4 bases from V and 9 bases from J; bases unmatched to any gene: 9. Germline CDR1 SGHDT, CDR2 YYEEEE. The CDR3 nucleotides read TGTGCCAGCAGCCCCACCGGACTAGCACTTGAGCAGTTCTTC. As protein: CASSPTGLALEQFF. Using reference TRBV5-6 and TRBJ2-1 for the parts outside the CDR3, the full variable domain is DAGVTQSPTHLIKTRGQQVTLRCSPKSGHDTVSWYQQALGQGPQFIFQYYEEEERQRGNFPDRFSGHQFPNYSSELNVNALLLGDSALYLCASSPTGLALEQFFGPGTRLTVL.

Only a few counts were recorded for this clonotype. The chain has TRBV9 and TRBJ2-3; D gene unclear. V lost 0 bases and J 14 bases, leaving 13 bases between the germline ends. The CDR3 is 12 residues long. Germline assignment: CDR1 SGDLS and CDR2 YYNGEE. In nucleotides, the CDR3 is TGTGCCAGCAGCGTAGGCGGTACAGATACGTATTTT. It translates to CASSVGGTDTYF. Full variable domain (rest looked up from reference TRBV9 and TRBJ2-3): DSGVTQTPKHLITATGQRVTLRCSPRSGDLSVYWYQQSLDQGLQFLIQYYNGEERAKGNILERFSAQQFPDLHSELNLSSLELGDSALYFCASSVGGTDTYFGPGTRLTVL.

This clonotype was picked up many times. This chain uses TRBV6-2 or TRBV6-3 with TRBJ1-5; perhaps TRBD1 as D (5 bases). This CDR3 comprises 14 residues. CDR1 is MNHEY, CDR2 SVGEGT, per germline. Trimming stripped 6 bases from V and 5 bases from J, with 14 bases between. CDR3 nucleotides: TGTGCCAGCAGCCTTTGGGGGTACGATCAGCCCCAGCATTTT. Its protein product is CASSLWGYDQPQHF.

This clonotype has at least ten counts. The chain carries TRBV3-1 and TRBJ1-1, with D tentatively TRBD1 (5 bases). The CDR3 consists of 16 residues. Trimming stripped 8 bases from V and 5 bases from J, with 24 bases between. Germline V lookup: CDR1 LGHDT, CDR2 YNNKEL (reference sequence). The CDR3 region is CASARSKGTGRTEAFF. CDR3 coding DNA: TGTGCCAGCGCCAGATCGAAGGGTACGGGACGGACTGAAGCTTTCTTT.

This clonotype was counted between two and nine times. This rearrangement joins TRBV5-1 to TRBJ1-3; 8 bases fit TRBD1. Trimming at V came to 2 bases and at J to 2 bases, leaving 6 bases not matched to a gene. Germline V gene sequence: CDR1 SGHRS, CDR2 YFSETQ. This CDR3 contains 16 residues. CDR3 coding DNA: TGCGCCAGCAGCTTAACCACGACAGGGGCTGGAAACACCATATATTTT. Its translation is CASSLTTTGAGNTIYF.

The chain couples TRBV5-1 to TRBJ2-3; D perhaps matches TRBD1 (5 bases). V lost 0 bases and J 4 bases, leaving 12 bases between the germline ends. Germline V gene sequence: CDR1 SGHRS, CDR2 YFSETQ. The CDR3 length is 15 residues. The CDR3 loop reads CASSLDRPRSDTQYF. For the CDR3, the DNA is TGCGCCAGCAGCTTGGACAGGCCGAGGTCAGATACGCAGTATTTT.

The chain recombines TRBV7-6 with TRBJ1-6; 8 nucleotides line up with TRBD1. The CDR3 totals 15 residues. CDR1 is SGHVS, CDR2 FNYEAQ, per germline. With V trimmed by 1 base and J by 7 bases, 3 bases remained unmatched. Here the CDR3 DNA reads TGTGCCAGCAGCTTAGTTACAGGGGGGAATTCACCCCTCCACTTT. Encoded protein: CASSLVTGGNSPLHF.

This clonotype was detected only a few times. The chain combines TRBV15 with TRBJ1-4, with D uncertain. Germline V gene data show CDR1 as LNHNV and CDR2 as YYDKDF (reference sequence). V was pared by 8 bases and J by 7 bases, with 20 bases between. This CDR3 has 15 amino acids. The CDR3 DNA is TGTGCCACCCACCACCGACGAGCAGCGGGTGAAAAACTGTTTTTT. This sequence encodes CATHHRRAAGEKLFF.

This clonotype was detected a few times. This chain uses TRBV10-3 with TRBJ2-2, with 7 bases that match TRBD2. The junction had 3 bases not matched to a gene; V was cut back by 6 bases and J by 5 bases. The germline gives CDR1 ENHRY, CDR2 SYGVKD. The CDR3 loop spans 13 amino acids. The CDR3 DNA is TGTGCCATCAGGGGAGGGGTGACCGGGGAGCTGTTTTTT. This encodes CAIRGGVTGELFF.

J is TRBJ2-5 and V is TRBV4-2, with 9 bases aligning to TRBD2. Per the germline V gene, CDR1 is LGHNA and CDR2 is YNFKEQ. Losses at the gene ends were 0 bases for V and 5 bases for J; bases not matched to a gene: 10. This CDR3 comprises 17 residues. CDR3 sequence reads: CASSQESSGALMETQYF. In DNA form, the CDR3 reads TGTGCCAGCAGCCAAGAGTCTAGCGGGGCACTGATGGAGACCCAGTACTTC.

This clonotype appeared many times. In DNA form, the CDR3 reads TGTGCCAGCAGTATAGGCCGGACAGGGTTTGGCTACACCTTC. This codes for CASSIGRTGFGYTF. The gene calls are TRBV12-3 or TRBV12-4 and TRBJ1-2; TRBD1 matches at 8 bases. The CDR3 runs to 14 residues. Trimming cost V 5 bases and J 7 bases; bases outside gene matches: 9.

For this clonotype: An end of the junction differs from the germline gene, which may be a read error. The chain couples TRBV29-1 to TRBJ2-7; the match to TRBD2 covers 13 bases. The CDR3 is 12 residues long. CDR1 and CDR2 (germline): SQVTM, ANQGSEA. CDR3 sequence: CSVMTSGGPPHF. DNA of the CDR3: TGCAGCGTGATGACTAGCGGGGGGCCCCCACACTTC.

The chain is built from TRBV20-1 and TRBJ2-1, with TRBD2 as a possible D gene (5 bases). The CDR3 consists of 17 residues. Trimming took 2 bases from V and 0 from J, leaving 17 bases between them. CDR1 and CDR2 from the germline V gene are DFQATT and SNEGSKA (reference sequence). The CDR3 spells CSARFLPERFSYNEQFF. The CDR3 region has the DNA TGCAGTGCTAGATTCCTACCTGAGCGGTTCTCCTACAATGAGCAGTTCTTC.